This T cell receptor beta chain appears in the sequencing data of a study of cytomegalovirus exposure and HLA in healthy donors (dated by TCRdb to 2017 to 2019). Regarding the study in general: An earlier analysis of 587 of the donors reported about 260 Gb of sequence data and 117 million unique TCR beta sequences obtained from about 179 million T cells. Among almost 400 genotyped donors of the cohort, an average of 235,054 unique TCR beta nucleotide sequences were sequenced per donor, around 18% of them non-productive. Alongside the repertoire data, information on donor age, sex, ethnicity and CMV serostatus was compiled. Using immunosequencing, the study profiled T cell repertoires from around 680 subjects and related those repertoires to cytomegalovirus serostatus. The study aimed to test whether cataloging public T cell receptors could reveal signatures of past pathogen exposure. The genetic ancestry cluster associated with self-reported Caucasian donors included 81% of the 398 genotyped donors. To predict cytomegalovirus infection status, the study combined high-throughput TCR immunosequencing, statistical association of individual TCRs with disease status, and machine learning. All discovery cohort repertoires had been generated on a single sequencing platform. About five DR-DQ haplotypes were handled as single units for association and clustering, since linkage in the cohort was strong. To decide whether each TCR beta V gene segment behaved as functional or pseudogenic, an earlier analysis of some 600 of the donors relied on high-throughput TCR beta sequencing. The later analysis used no new phenotypic data to find candidate immune exposures, relying instead on TCR beta sequences and their occurrence across donors. Roughly 300 gigabases of sequencing data and 80 million or so unique TCR sequences were included in an early release covering 500 to 750 HLA-typed donors. Both class I and class II loci were covered by HLA typing, at four-digit resolution. Genome-wide SNP genotypes for about 65% of the roughly 670 donors were used in a later genetic analysis, which treated that subset as a discovery cohort. In addition to the first cohort of several hundred subjects, a separate validation cohort of 130 or so different subjects was used. To study patterns of TCR occurrence, a later analysis re-analyzed previously published TCR beta repertoires from 666 donors and added high-resolution HLA genotyping. Typing coverage differed by locus: A, B, C, DRB1 and DQB1 were typed in about 620-630 donors, DQA1 in about 500, DPA1 in around 580, and DPB1 in roughly 470. Study-wide findings and limitations: In a later analysis, TCR association rates were found to vary across HLA loci, with the most associated TCRs seen for DRB1 alleles and the fewest for HLA-C alleles. Compared with the roughly 700-donor mean, donors in an Asian-associated ancestry cluster had fewer N-insertions in productive TCRs, according to a later genetic analysis. Three of the identified cytomegalovirus-associated TCR beta chains were confirmed in vitro to be specific for cytomegalovirus antigens. A cluster of highly shared sequence variants was judged likely to represent a technical artifact of the sequencing pipeline. Sequencing depth was assumed to be roughly uniform across donors in the presence/absence analyses, though that assumption may not hold. The 87-base-pair reads could not distinguish some IMGT-functional V segments, including TRBV6-2 and TRBV6-3, so those segments were excluded. CMV serostatus was the only immune exposure information available for the cohort. The cohort was sequenced for TCR beta chains only, and without alpha or paired-chain data the features that could be detected were limited. Compared with equally common non-associated chains, HLA-associated TCR beta chains in a later analysis were more clonally expanded and had lower generation probabilities. In both the original and validation cohorts, the classifier was reported to diagnose cytomegalovirus status with high specificity and sensitivity. In an earlier analysis of roughly 560 of the donors, most TCR beta V segments were observed in productive rearrangements about 90% or about 30% of the time, broadly matching IMGT annotations. A further reported finding was that TCR beta sequences accurately predicted the HLA-A and HLA-B alleles for most subjects in the first cohort. In a later analysis, several top co-occurrence clusters were reported to appear linked to parvovirus B19, influenza, CMV and Epstein-Barr virus. Specific HLA alleles were associated with around 18,000 TCR beta sequences at a false discovery rate of 0.05 in a later analysis. Because counts were too low, roughly 16 rarely observed V segments, including chromosome 9 orphons, were left out of the earlier analysis of 587 of the donors. The authors suggested that the approach could potentially be generalized to other disease states and immunological phenotypes. Correlated functional status among segregating V segments might be attributable to linkage disequilibrium, but an unknown experimental factor could not be ruled out. The study gave a list of some 150 TCR beta chains associated with cytomegalovirus. Most TCR sequences were observed very rarely across donors, whereas some public TCRs were present in many individuals. When HLA alleles, especially DR and DQ, strongly co-occurred, attributing TCR associations to individual alleles was difficult. Most CMV-associated TCR beta chains appeared to be HLA-restricted in a later analysis, and the HLA associations seemed to be driven largely by CMV exposure. In a later genetic analysis, a missense DCLRE1C variant was associated with V-gene and J-gene trimming of TCR beta chains, and the association was replicated in an independent cohort. Because HLA typing was missing for some donors at each locus, association tests included only the typed subset.

The cohort was made up of roughly 670 healthy bone marrow donors. At the time of sampling, all cohort members were nominally healthy, though unrecorded immune exposures were likely present. The donor was CMV seronegative and was included in the group of several hundred seronegative cohort members. A peripheral blood sample was provided by each donor, and peripheral blood mononuclear cells were used for TCR beta sequencing. The Qiagen DNeasy Blood Extraction Kit was used to extract genomic DNA from the blood cell samples. V is clipped by 2 bases and J by 3 bases, and the sequence between their germline boundaries is 17 bases long. CDR1 GTSNPN and CDR2 SVGIG were looked up in the germline V gene (reference sequence). From its cysteine to its phenylalanine, the CDR3 spans 15 amino acids. The retained sequence is limited to the CDR3, 45 bases, with the frame set at the first base. Note on this clone: It has no known antigen specificity. One base away there is no much larger clone; base qualities are not given.

Libraries were constructed by the immunoSEQ multiplex PCR assay. The multiplex PCR relied on a mix of 60 forward primers for TCR Vbeta segments and 13 reverse primers for TCR Jbeta segments. Amplification of the CDR3 region of rearranged TCR beta genes was performed with a multiplex PCR assay on genomic DNA. Amplified TCR beta libraries were sequenced as 87-base-pair reads on the Illumina HiSeq System. The authors' analysis ran thus. A later analysis counted about 80 million unique TCR beta chains across the 670 or so repertoires, and 10 million to 11 million of these chains were shared by at least two donors. A nearest-neighbor algorithm error-corrected the raw reads and collapsed the reads into unique sequences, merging closely related sequences to remove PCR and sequencing errors. To assign V, D and J gene segments, CDR3 sequences were aligned to IMGT reference sequences. Each retained sequence needed at least a six-nucleotide match to both a V gene segment and a J gene segment. Rearrangements were called productive when the CDR3 lacked stop codons and stayed in frame with V and J; all others were non-productive. CDR3 was defined according to IMGT convention as the region running from the second conserved V-encoded cysteine to the conserved J-encoded phenylalanine. The earlier analysis of fewer than 700 of the donors excluded sequences that lacked an unambiguous match to a single V gene segment. An earlier analysis of 550 to 650 of the donors classified V segments as functional when productive rearrangements were above 56.7% and as segregating when the standard deviation between donors was above 5%. A statistical classification framework was built for diagnosing cytomegalovirus status from the catalog of TCR beta chain sequences. In a later analysis, TCR nucleotide sequences were compared against IMGT/GENE-DB human TR gene sequences so that V and J genes could be assigned. In a later analysis, CDR3 sequences and most-parsimonious VDJ recombination scenarios were assigned using the TCRdist pipeline. A later analysis defined each TCR beta chain by its CDR3 amino acid sequence plus V-gene family, and excluded reads lacking a unique V-gene family. To address suspected cross-contamination and a sequencing artifact, a later analysis removed under 600 highly shared, low-generation-probability nucleotide sequences. For each public chain, a later analysis derived a clonal expansion index from normalized ranks of inferred template counts within each repertoire. Generation probabilities in a later analysis came from a VDJ recombination model fitted to out-of-frame rearrangements, and those results were checked against IGoR. In a later analysis, TCR-TCR, TCR-HLA and TCR-CMV co-occurrence was scored with hypergeometric tests, and a repertoire-size bias correction was applied to TCR pairs. In a later analysis, false discovery rates were estimated by permuting HLA or CMV assignments 20 times. In a later analysis, co-occurring TCRs were grouped using DBSCAN, and TCRdist sequence similarity was added for clustering within HLA-allele-positive subsets. Co-occurrence clustering excluded repertoires with fewer than 30,000 or more than 120,000 public chains, plus five with anomalous nucleotide sharing. The clones in this table, taken by TCRdb from immuneACCESS, are in-frame only. Not every clone is retained; where verified, under half of the shortfall comes from an unresolved V gene, and the cause of the rest is unknown. V, J and clone size derive from that table, while D and trimming were established from the DNA sequence. In all, the sample holds about 200,000 clones, and about 86% of those were seen once. The top ten clones comprise around 0.3% of the sample.

The sequence joins TRBV30 to TRBJ2-7; matching of 6 bases hints at TRBD1 as the D gene. The clonotype comes from a woman in her twenties or thirties in good health and CMV-seronegative. The sample consisted of PBMCs. The CDR3 region reads CAWSMAGTFVYEQYF. The DNA reads TGTGCCTGGAGTATGGCCGGGACATTCGTCTACGAGCAGTACTTC.